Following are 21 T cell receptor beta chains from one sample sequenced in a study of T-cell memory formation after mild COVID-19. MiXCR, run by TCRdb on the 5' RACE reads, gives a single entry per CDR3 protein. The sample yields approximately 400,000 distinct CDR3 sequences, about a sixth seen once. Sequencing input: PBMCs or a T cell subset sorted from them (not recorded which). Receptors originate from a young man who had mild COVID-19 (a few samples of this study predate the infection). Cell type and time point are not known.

The CDR3 sequence: CATSDLVGRRGQNTEAFF. CDR3 coding DNA: TGTGCCACCAGTGATTTGGTCGGGCGCAGGGGGCAGAACACTGAAGCTTTCTTT. The chain is built from TRBV24-1 and TRBJ1-1, with 8 bases fitting TRBD1. The CDR3 is made up of 18 amino acids. Germline values: CDR1 KGHDR, CDR2 SFDVKD. V trimming: 0 bases; J trimming: 1 base; junction bases outside the gene matches: 9.

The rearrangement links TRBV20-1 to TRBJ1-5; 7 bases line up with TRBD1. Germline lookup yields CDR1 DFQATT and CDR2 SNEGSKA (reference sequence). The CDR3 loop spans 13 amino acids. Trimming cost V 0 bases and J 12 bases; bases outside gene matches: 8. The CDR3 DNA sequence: TGCAGTGCTAGAGATGGACAGGCTCTGGGCCAGCATTTT. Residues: CSARDGQALGQHF.

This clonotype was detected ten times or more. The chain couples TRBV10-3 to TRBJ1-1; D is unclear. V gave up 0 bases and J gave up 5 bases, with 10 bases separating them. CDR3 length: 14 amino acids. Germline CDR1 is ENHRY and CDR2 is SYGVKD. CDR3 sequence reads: CAISESKGRTEAFF. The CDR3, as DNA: TGTGCCATCAGTGAGTCGAAAGGGAGGACTGAAGCTTTCTTT.

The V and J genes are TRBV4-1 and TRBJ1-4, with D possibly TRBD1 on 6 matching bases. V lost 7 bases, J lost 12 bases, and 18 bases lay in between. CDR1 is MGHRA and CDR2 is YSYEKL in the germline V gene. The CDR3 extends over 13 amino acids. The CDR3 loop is CASTGQMGQELFF. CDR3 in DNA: TGCGCCAGCACCGGACAGATGGGTCAGGAACTGTTTTTT.

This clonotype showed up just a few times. CDR3 DNA sequence: TGTGCCAGCAGCGAGGAGAGCGGGGCTGGAGATACGCAGTATTTT. Translating it yields CASSEESGAGDTQYF. The chain links TRBV9 to TRBJ2-3; the match to TRBD2 covers 7 bases. There are 15 residues in the CDR3. Trimming took 3 bases from V and 5 from J; bases not matched to a gene: 9. The germline V gene encodes CDR1 SGDLS and CDR2 YYNGEE.

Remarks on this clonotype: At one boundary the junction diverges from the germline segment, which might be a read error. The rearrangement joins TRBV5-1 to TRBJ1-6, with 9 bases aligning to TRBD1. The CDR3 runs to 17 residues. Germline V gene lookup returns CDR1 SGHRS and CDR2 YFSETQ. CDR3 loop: CASSSRGQGSYKSPLHF. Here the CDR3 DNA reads TGCGCCAGCAGCTCCCGCGGACAGGGGTCGTATAAGTCACCCCTCCACTTT.

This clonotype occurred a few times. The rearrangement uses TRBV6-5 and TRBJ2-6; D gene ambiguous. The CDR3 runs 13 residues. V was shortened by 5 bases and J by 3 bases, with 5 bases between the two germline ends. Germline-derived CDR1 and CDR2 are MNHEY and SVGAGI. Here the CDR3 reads CASSVDGANVLTF. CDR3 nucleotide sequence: TGTGCCAGCAGTGTGGATGGGGCCAACGTCCTGACTTTC.

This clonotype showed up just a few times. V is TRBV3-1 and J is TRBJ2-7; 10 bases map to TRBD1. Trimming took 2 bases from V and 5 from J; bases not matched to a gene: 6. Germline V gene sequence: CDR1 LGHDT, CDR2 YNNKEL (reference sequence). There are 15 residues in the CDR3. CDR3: CASSQPTGGRNEQYF. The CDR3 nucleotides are TGTGCCAGCAGCCAACCGACAGGGGGCCGGAACGAGCAGTACTTC.

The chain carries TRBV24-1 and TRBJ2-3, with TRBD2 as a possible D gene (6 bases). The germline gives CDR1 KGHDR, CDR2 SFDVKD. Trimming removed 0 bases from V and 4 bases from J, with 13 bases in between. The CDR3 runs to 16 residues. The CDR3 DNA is TGTGCCACCAGTGATTTGGACGGGCGCGGGGCAGATACGCAGTATTTT. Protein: CATSDLDGRGADTQYF.

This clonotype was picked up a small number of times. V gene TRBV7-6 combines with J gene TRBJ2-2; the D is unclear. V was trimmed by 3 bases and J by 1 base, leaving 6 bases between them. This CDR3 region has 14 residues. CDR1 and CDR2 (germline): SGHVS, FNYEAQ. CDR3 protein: CASSFAQNTGELFF. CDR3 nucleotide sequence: TGTGCCAGCAGCTTTGCCCAGAACACCGGGGAGCTGTTTTTT.

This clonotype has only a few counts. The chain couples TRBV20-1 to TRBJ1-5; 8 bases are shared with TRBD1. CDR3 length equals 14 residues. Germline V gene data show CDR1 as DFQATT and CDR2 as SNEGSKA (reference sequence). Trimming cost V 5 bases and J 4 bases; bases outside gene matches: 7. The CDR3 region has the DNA TGCAGTGCTGCAGGGGGCTCGGGGAATCAGCCCCAGCATTTT. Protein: CSAAGGSGNQPQHF.

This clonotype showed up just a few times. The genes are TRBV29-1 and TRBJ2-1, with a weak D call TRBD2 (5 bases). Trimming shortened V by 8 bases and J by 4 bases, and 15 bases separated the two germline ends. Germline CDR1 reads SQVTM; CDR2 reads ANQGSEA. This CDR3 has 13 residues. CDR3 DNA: TGCAGCCTCGGGCCAAGCGGTTACAATGAGCAGTTCTTC. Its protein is CSLGPSGYNEQFF.

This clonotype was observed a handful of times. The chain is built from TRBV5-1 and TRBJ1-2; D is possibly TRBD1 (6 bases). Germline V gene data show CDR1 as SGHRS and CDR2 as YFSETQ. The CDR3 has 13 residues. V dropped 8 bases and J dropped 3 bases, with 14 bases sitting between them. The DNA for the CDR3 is TGCGCCAGTCGACAACAGGGCTACTATGGCTACACCTTC. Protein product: CASRQQGYYGYTF.

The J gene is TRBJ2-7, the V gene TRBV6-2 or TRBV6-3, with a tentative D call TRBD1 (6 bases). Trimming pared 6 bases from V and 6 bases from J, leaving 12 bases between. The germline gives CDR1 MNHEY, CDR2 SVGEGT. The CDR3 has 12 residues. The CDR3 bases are TGTGCCAGCAGATCCGGGACAACCGAGCAGTACGTC. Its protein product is CASRSGTTEQYV.

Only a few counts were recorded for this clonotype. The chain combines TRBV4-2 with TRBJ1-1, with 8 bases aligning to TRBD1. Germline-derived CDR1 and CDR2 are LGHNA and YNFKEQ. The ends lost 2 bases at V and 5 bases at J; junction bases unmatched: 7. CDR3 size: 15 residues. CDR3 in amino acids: CASSQTRGRGTEAFF. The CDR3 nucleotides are TGTGCCAGCAGCCAAACCAGGGGGCGCGGGACTGAAGCTTTCTTT.

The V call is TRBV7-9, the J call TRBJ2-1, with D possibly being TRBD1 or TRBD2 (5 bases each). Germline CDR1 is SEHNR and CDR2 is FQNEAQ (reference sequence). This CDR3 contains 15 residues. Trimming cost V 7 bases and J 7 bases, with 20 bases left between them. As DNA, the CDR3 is TGTGCCAGCAACCCTCCTGAGGGGCTGGGGAATGAGCAGTTCTTC. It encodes CASNPPEGLGNEQFF.

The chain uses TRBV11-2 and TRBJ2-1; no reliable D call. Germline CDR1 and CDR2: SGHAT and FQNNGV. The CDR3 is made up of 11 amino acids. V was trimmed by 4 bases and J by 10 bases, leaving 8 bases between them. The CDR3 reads CASSSGFEQFF. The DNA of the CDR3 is TGTGCCAGCAGCTCGGGTTTCGAGCAGTTCTTC.

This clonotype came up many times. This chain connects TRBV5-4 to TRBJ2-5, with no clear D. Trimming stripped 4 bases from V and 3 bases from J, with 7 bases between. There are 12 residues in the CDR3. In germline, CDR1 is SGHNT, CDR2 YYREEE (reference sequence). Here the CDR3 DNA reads TGTGCCAGCAGCCTAAGGGAAGAGACCCAGTACTTC. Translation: CASSLREETQYF.

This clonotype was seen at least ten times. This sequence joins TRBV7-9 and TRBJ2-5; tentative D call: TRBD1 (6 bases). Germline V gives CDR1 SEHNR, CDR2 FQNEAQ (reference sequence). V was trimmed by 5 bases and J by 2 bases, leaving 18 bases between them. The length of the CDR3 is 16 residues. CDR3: CASSRGTPRFQETQYF. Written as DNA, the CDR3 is TGTGCCAGCAGCCGAGGGACACCAAGATTTCAAGAGACCCAGTACTTC.

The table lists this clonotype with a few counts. The CDR3 DNA reads as TGTGCCAGCAGCACGCCAGGGGGCAGGGATACGCAGTATTTT. It is translated as CASSTPGGRDTQYF. The V call is TRBV11-2, the J call TRBJ2-3; 8 nucleotides align to TRBD1. CDR1 SGHAT and CDR2 FQNNGV come from the germline V gene. J lost 6 bases, V lost 5 bases, and 7 bases had no gene match. The CDR3 loop spans 14 amino acids.

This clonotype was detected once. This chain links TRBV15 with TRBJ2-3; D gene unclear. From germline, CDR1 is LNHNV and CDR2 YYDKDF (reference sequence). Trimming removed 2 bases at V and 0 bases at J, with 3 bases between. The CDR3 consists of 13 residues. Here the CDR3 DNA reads TGTGCCACCAGCAGAACTAGCACAGATACGCAGTATTTT. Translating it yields CATSRTSTDTQYF.